The 24 T cell receptor beta chains in this list originate from one sample, sequenced in a study of shared clonotypes between healthy human individuals. The assay was immunoSEQ multiplex PCR, and TCRdb's table has in-frame clones only and misses some. The sample has about 680,000 clones, 92% seen once. Naive CD8 cells comprised CD45RO-negative, CCR7-positively selected cells, excluding terminally differentiated effector memory CD45RA+ cells. Sequenced: naive CD8+ T cells sorted from blood. The source of these receptors is a man under 40 in good health.

The V and J genes are TRBV6-5 and TRBJ1-1; possibly TRBD1 for D (5 bases). Deletions cut 2 bases from V and 11 bases from J, with 18 bases between. This CDR3 has 14 residues. Germline CDR1 and CDR2: MNHEY and SVGAGI. In DNA form, the CDR3 reads TGTGCCAGCAGTTACGGCCGTGGGGCCCCAGAGGCTTTCTTT. It translates to CASSYGRGAPEAFF.

This chain links TRBV29-1 with TRBJ2-7; D gene unclear. CDR1 and CDR2 from the germline V gene are SQVTM and ANQGSEA. V was shortened by 4 bases and J by 6 bases, with 13 bases between the two germline ends. The CDR3 is 12 amino acids. CDR3 sequence: CSVVADDSEQYF. For the CDR3, the DNA is TGCAGCGTTGTTGCCGACGATAGCGAGCAGTACTTC.

This chain connects TRBV4-2 to TRBJ2-1, with 7 bases identical to TRBD2. The CDR3 sequence is 16 residues long. CDR1 is LGHNA, CDR2 YNFKEQ, per germline. V lost 1 base, J lost 9 bases, and 12 bases stayed unmatched. The CDR3 spells CASSQGVLADASEQFF. DNA of the CDR3: TGTGCCAGCAGCCAAGGGGTCCTAGCGGATGCTAGTGAGCAGTTCTTC.

The J gene is TRBJ1-5, the V gene TRBV27; the D is unclear. The germline V gene has CDR1 MNHEY and CDR2 SMNVEV (reference sequence). This CDR3 spans 15 amino acids. V was trimmed by 4 bases and J by 7 bases, leaving 17 bases between them. CDR3 amino acids: CASSSHPGPQQPQHF. The DNA for the CDR3 is TGTGCCAGCAGTTCCCACCCGGGCCCCCAACAGCCCCAGCATTTT.

This chain uses TRBV10-3 with TRBJ1-2; 7 nucleotides align to TRBD1. The trim removed 0 bases at V and 2 bases at J, leaving 9 bases unmatched. CDR1 ENHRY and CDR2 SYGVKD come from the germline V gene. CDR3 size: 17 residues. CDR3 sequence reads: CAISESGGQGGNYGYTF. CDR3 bases: TGTGCCATCAGTGAGTCTGGAGGGCAGGGGGGCAACTATGGCTACACCTTC.

The rearrangement uses TRBV28 and TRBJ2-7, with D perhaps being TRBD1 or TRBD2 (5 bases each). Trimming cost V 8 bases and J 3 bases, with 14 bases left between them. In germline, CDR1 is MDHEN, CDR2 SYDVKM. This CDR3 is built from 13 residues. The DNA for the CDR3 is TGTGCCAGCCGTCGGGACGGAGACTACGAGCAGTACTTC. The encoded protein is CASRRDGDYEQYF.

For this clone: The same CDR3 can be traced to other DNA sequences in this sample. The chain joins TRBV7-9 to TRBJ2-1; D gene unclear. This CDR3 has 12 amino acids. V lost 4 bases to trimming and J lost 6 bases, with 7 bases between them. Germline CDR1 SEHNR, CDR2 FQNEAQ (reference sequence). The CDR3 loop reads CASSSLGNEQFF. CDR3 DNA sequence: TGTGCCAGCAGCTCGCTAGGCAATGAGCAGTTCTTC.

The gene calls are TRBV29-1 and TRBJ2-1; D not certain. Germline V gene sequence: CDR1 SQVTM, CDR2 ANQGSEA. The CDR3 is 11 amino acids. With 2 bases removed from V and 6 bases from J, the gap between germline ends came to 5 bases. The CDR3 DNA is TGCAGCGTTGAATTGGGCAATGAGCAGTTCTTC. Translation gives CSVELGNEQFF.

This CDR3 is CASRYRDPNYEQYF. The DNA of the CDR3 is TGTGCCAGCAGATACCGGGACCCCAACTACGAGCAGTACTTC. J is TRBJ2-7 and V is TRBV21-1. TRBV21-1 is a recognized pseudogene. This CDR3 has 14 residues.

The chain is built from TRBV28 and TRBJ2-7; D is ambiguous. Germline V gives CDR1 MDHEN, CDR2 SYDVKM. V was clipped by 7 bases and J by 5 bases, with 18 bases between them. The length of the CDR3 is 14 residues. In nucleotides, the CDR3 is TGTGCCAGCACCTCGGAGCCGGGTAGGAACGAGCAGTACTTC. It is translated as CASTSEPGRNEQYF. Full variable domain (missing parts from reference TRBV28 and TRBJ2-7): DVKVTQSSRYLVKRTGEKVFLECVQDMDHENMFWYRQDPGLGLRLIYFSYDVKMKEKGDIPEGYSVSREKKERFSLILESASTNQTSMYLCASTSEPGRNEQYFGPGTRLTVT.

The V call is TRBV11-3, the J call TRBJ2-1, with 7 bases identical to TRBD2. Germline loops: CDR1 SGHNT, CDR2 YENEEA. The ends lost 4 bases at V and 10 bases at J; junction bases unmatched: 7. This CDR3 region has 13 residues. The CDR3 DNA reads TGTGCCAGCAGCTCCACTAGCGAGAGGGAGCAGTTCTTC. Translating gives CASSSTSEREQFF.

DNA of the CDR3: TGTGCCAGCAGTTTAAACAGGGCGGCCTACGAGCAGTACTTC. As protein: CASSLNRAAYEQYF. The chain recombines TRBV28 with TRBJ2-7; possibly TRBD1 for D (6 bases). Trimming took off 2 bases at V and 2 bases at J, with 10 bases between the two ends. Germline CDR1 reads MDHEN; CDR2 reads SYDVKM. This CDR3 contains 14 residues.

The chain joins TRBV7-9 to TRBJ2-3; possibly TRBD1 or TRBD2 for D (5 bases each). Germline assignment: CDR1 SEHNR and CDR2 FQNEAQ (reference sequence). V lost 1 base and J 5 bases, leaving 13 bases between the germline ends. The CDR3 extends over 15 amino acids. The CDR3 DNA reads TGTGCCAGCAGCTTAGGGGGGACGGGTCGAGATACGCAGTATTTT. Translating gives CASSLGGTGRDTQYF.

This chain uses TRBV7-9 with TRBJ2-5; no definite D call. Germline V CDR1 and CDR2: SEHNR, FQNEAQ (reference sequence). Trimming took off 2 bases at V and 5 bases at J, with 12 bases between the two ends. The CDR3 loop spans 14 amino acids. The CDR3 coding sequence is TGTGCCAGCAGCTTATCCCCCCCTTGGGAGACCCAGTACTTC. This encodes CASSLSPPWETQYF.

The chain uses TRBV4-1 and TRBJ2-2, with D unclear. This CDR3 is 15 amino acids long. The V gene lost 0 bases and the J gene lost 6 bases, with 11 bases spanning the gap. Germline CDR1 and CDR2: MGHRA and YSYEKL. This CDR3 reads CASSQDYPGPGELFF. CDR3 bases: TGCGCCAGCAGCCAAGACTACCCCGGTCCCGGGGAGCTGTTTTTT.

The J gene is TRBJ1-1, the V gene TRBV11-2; D gene uncertain. V lost 5 bases to trimming and J lost 3 bases, with 16 bases between them. Germline V CDR1 and CDR2: SGHAT, FQNNGV. This CDR3 spans 15 amino acids. DNA for the CDR3: TGTGCCAGCAGCGTCGGACGGAACTACGACACTGAAGCTTTCTTT. This encodes CASSVGRNYDTEAFF.

The chain employs TRBV27 and TRBJ2-2; TRBD1 matches 7 bases. The germline V gene encodes CDR1 MNHEY and CDR2 SMNVEV (reference sequence). Trimming at V came to 5 bases and at J to 4 bases, leaving 16 bases not matched to a gene. This CDR3 is 18 amino acids long. The CDR3 loop is CASSPLRETGPSTGELFF. The CDR3 nucleotides read TGTGCCAGCAGTCCTCTACGTGAGACAGGGCCCTCCACCGGGGAGCTGTTTTTT.

V usage is TRBV6-5 and J usage is TRBJ2-3, with a tentative D call TRBD1 (6 bases). Germline values: CDR1 MNHEY, CDR2 SVGAGI. The CDR3 sequence is 15 residues long. The V and J ends lost 2 bases and 3 bases respectively, with 12 bases between them. Here the CDR3 reads CASSYLGGATDTQYF. The CDR3 coding sequence is TGTGCCAGCAGTTACCTTGGGGGCGCAACAGATACGCAGTATTTT.

The rearrangement uses TRBV28 and TRBJ2-7; 10 bases align to TRBD2. Germline CDR1 reads MDHEN; CDR2 reads SYDVKM. With 3 bases clipped from V and 3 bases from J, the junction kept 14 bases outside the gene matches. The CDR3 totals 18 residues. The CDR3 spells CASSFHLAGGGGYYEQYF. The DNA for the CDR3 is TGTGCCAGCAGTTTCCACTTAGCGGGAGGCGGTGGGTACTACGAGCAGTACTTC.

This clone has just one count. The CDR3 bases are TGTGCCAGCAGCGCGGGACCAGATTCAGACAGGACCGTCTACGAGCAGTACTTC. Translation gives CASSAGPDSDRTVYEQYF. The J gene is TRBJ2-7, the V gene TRBV9, with D tentatively TRBD1 (6 bases). Germline CDR1 and CDR2: SGDLS and YYNGEE. The CDR3 extends over 18 amino acids. V lost 3 bases to trimming and J lost 3 bases, with 25 bases between them. The entire variable domain, with the rest obtained from reference TRBV9 and TRBJ2-7, is as follows: DSGVTQTPKHLITATGQRVTLRCSPRSGDLSVYWYQQSLDQGLQFLIQYYNGEERAKGNILERFSAQQFPDLHSELNLSSLELGDSALYFCASSAGPDSDRTVYEQYFGPGTRLTVT.

J is TRBJ1-1 and V is TRBV7-3; D perhaps matches TRBD1 (5 bases). The V end lost 1 base, the J end lost 0 bases, and 12 bases lay between the germline ends. The germline gives CDR1 SGHTA, CDR2 FQGTGA. The CDR3 runs to 16 residues. CDR3 nucleotides: TGTGCCAGCAGCTTAAATTCGGGGGACCTGAACACTGAAGCTTTCTTT. Protein product: CASSLNSGDLNTEAFF. Variable domain in full (rest from reference TRBV7-3 and TRBJ1-1): GAGVSQTPSNKVTEKGKYVELRCDPISGHTALYWYRQSLGQGPEFLIYFQGTGAADDSGLPNDRFFAVRPEGSVSTLKIQRTERGDSAVYLCASSLNSGDLNTEAFFGQGTRLTVV.

The CDR3 is CASSLAYRSPNEKLFF. CDR3 in DNA: TGTGCCAGTAGCCTTGCATATCGGAGTCCAAATGAAAAACTGTTTTTT. The V and J genes are TRBV19 and TRBJ1-4; D is uncertain. The V and J ends lost 6 bases and 5 bases respectively, with 19 bases between them. This CDR3 has 16 residues. CDR1 LNHDA and CDR2 SQIVND come from the germline V gene (reference sequence).

In DNA, the CDR3 is TGTGCCAGCAGCCCAGGGGGCGGGAGTACAGATACGCAGTATTTT. As protein: CASSPGGGSTDTQYF. The rearrangement joins TRBV7-6 to TRBJ2-3, with D possibly being TRBD1 (8 bases). CDR3 length: 15 amino acids. V lost 5 bases and J lost 3, with 15 bases in between. Germline assignment: CDR1 SGHVS and CDR2 FNYEAQ.

The chain carries TRBV7-8 and TRBJ2-7; D perhaps matches TRBD1 (6 bases). The CDR3 has 15 residues. Trimming took off 7 bases at V and 3 bases at J, with 19 bases between the two ends. Germline CDR1 reads SGHVS; CDR2 reads FQNEAQ. Here the CDR3 DNA reads TGTGCCAGCACAGGGGACGGGGTACAAAACTACGAGCAGTACTTC. Protein sequence: CASTGDGVQNYEQYF.